The 5 T cell receptor beta chains in this list originate from one sample, sequenced in a study of T cell responses to AZD1222 COVID-19 vaccine. Some clones are missing from TCRdb's copy, which holds only in-frame ones; the method was immunoSEQ multiplex PCR. The data contain more than 95,000 clones, more than 85% of them singletons. Sequenced material: peripheral blood, taken on day 0 of AZD1222 vaccination. Source of these receptors: an adult in good health.

The V and J genes are TRBV14 and TRBJ2-3; a possible D gene is TRBD2 (5 bases). V lost 4 bases to trimming and J lost 0 bases, with 8 bases between them. This CDR3 contains 14 residues. Germline loops: CDR1 SGHDN, CDR2 FVKESK. CDR3 nucleotide sequence: TGTGCCAGCAGCCCGGGATGGAGCACAGATACGCAGTATTTT. It specifies CASSPGWSTDTQYF.

The chain couples TRBV7-9 to TRBJ2-1, with D possibly TRBD2 on 6 matching bases. The CDR3 length is 18 residues. V lost 5 bases to trimming and J lost 4 bases, with 24 bases between them. CDR1 is SEHNR and CDR2 is FQNEAQ in the germline V gene (reference sequence). For the CDR3, the DNA is TGTGCCAGCAGCCTGGAGGGAATCGTAGCAAGCCAGTACAATGAGCAGTTCTTC. Translating gives CASSLEGIVASQYNEQFF.

This clone has just a few counts. The chain joins TRBV5-4 to TRBJ1-4, with TRBD1 matching 10 bases. The junction had 5 bases not matched to a gene; V was cut back by 3 bases and J by 3 bases. Germline V gene lookup returns CDR1 SGHNT and CDR2 YYREEE (reference sequence). This CDR3 contains 16 residues. CDR3 sequence: CASSSRGQGPNEKLFF. CDR3 DNA: TGTGCCAGCAGCTCGCGGGGACAGGGGCCTAATGAAAAACTGTTTTTT. The variable domain in full, completed from reference TRBV5-4 and TRBJ1-4, reads ETGVTQSPTHLIKTRGQQVTLRCSSQSGHNTVSWYQQALGQGPQFIFQYYREEENGRGNFPPRFSGLQFPNYSSELNVNALELDDSALYLCASSSRGQGPNEKLFFGSGTQLSVL.

The genes are TRBV5-4 and TRBJ1-1; D perhaps matches TRBD1 (5 bases). The germline V gene encodes CDR1 SGHNT and CDR2 YYREEE (reference sequence). The germline V and J ends were trimmed by 4 bases and 4 bases, with 14 bases remaining between them. CDR3 length: 14 amino acids. The CDR3 region is CASSPDGGATEAFF. The CDR3 nucleotides read TGTGCCAGCAGCCCGGACGGGGGAGCCACTGAAGCTTTCTTT. The full variable domain, rest sourced from reference TRBV5-4 and TRBJ1-1, is ETGVTQSPTHLIKTRGQQVTLRCSSQSGHNTVSWYQQALGQGPQFIFQYYREEENGRGNFPPRFSGLQFPNYSSELNVNALELDDSALYLCASSPDGGATEAFFGQGTRLTVV.

Here the CDR3 DNA reads TGTGCCAGCAGTGCAGTAGGCTCCACTGAAGCTTTCTTT. Protein: CASSAVGSTEAFF. The chain recombines TRBV27 with TRBJ1-1; no definite D call. The length of the CDR3 is 13 residues. V lost 5 bases to trimming and J lost 4 bases, with 11 bases between them. Germline CDR1 reads MNHEY; CDR2 reads SMNVEV (reference sequence).